This T cell receptor (beta chain) stems from a study of CD8 T cells in Susac syndrome. Study-wide results and caveats: The study's TCR sequencing and HLA analysis covered a relatively small number of individuals, and the study acknowledged this. Across the total CD8+ repertoires, fewer than 20 Susac-specific public clones were found. The CD8+ TEMRA repertoires yielded roughly 5 such clones.

The authors reverse transcribed roughly 0.5 to 1 ug RNA with random hexamers. It was immunoSEQ multiplex PCR that amplified TCR beta CDR3 across 54 Vbeta and 13 Jbeta. TCRdb re-called the immunoSEQ multiplex PCR reads with MiXCR, one entry per CDR3 protein. Here the sample spans some 75,000 distinct CDR3 sequences, approximately 93% being singletons. TEMRA cells were FACS-enriched, and CD8+ and CD4+ T cells were isolated negatively. Deletions cut 8 bases from V and 6 bases from J, with 11 bases between. The CDR3 is 12 amino acids. The germline CDR1 and CDR2 sequences are SNHLY and FYNNEI. With regard to this clonotype: No antigen is known for it.

The gene calls are TRBV2 and TRBJ2-4; D unclear. The TCR comes from a human donor with Susac syndrome. Sequencing used CD8+ T cells from PBMCs. The CDR3 reads CASHISGNIQYF. The CDR3 nucleotides are TGTGCCAGCCATATCTCGGGAAACATTCAGTACTTC.